This T cell receptor beta chain was recorded in a study of chemoradiotherapy in HPV16-positive cancers. General study results and limits: HPV-responsive T-cell expansion during chemoradiotherapy was linked to improved recurrence-free survival in HPV16-positive patients. HPV-specific T cells were functionally defined from only a couple of HPV16-positive patients.

Samples were taken several times over chemoradiotherapy. Produced via immunoSEQ multiplex PCR; TCRdb's table is partial and in-frame only. The repertoire holds 25,000 to 40,000 clones, with 70% to 90% as singletons. Germline V gives CDR1 SNHLY, CDR2 FYNNEI. The CDR3 has 13 residues. The V end lost 6 bases, the J end lost 3 bases, and 9 bases lay between the germline ends. Concerning this clone: Its antigen is currently unknown.

This chain links TRBV2 with TRBJ2-1; D might be TRBD1 (6 bases). This receptor was obtained from a human donor with HPV-associated anogenital cancer. Sequencing used blood, obtained from a patient who underwent chemoradiotherapy. Written as DNA, the CDR3 is TGTGCCAGCAGACTACAGGGCTACAATGAGCAGTTCTTC. Translated: CASRLQGYNEQFF.